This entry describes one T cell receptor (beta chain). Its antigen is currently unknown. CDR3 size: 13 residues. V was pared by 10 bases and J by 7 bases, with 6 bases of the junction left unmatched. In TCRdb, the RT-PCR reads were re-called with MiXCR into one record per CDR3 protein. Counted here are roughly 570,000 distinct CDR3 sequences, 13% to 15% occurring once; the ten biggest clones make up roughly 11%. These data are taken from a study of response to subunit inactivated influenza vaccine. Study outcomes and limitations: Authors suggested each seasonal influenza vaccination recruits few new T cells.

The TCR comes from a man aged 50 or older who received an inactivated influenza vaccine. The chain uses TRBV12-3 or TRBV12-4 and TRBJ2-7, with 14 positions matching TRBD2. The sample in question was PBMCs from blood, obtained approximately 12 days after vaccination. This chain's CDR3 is CAIDGTSGGEQYF. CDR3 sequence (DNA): TGTGCCATCGACGGGACTAGCGGGGGTGAGCAGTACTTC.